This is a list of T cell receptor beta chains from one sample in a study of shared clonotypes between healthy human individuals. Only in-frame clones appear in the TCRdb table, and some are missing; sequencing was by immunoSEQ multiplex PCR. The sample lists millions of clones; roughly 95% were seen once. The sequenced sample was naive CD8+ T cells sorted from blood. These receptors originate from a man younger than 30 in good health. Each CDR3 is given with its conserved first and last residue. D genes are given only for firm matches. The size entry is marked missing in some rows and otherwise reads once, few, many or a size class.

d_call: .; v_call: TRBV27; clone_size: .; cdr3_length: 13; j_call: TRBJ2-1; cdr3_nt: TGTGCCAGCAGTTTAAGGCAGCCCCATGAGCAGTTCTTC; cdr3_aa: CASSLRQPHEQFF
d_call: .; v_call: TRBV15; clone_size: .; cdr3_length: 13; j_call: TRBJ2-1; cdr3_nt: TGTGCCACCAGCAGAGTCTCGGGTGATGAGCAGTTCTTC; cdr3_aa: CATSRVSGDEQFF
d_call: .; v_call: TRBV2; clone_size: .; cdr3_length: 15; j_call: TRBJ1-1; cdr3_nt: TGTGCCAGCAGTGAAATGGCCAGGGTGAACACTGAAGCTTTCTTT; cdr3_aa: CASSEMARVNTEAFF
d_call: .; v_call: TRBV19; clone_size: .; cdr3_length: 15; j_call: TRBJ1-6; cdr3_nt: TGTGCCAGTAGTATTGGTGGCAGTGGAAATTCACCCCTCCACTTT; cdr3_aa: CASSIGGSGNSPLHF
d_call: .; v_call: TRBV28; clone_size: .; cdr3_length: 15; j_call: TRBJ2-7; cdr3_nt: TGTGCCAGCAGTTTGAGGGGCGGAGTGCTCTACGAGCAGTACTTC; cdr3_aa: CASSLRGGVLYEQYF
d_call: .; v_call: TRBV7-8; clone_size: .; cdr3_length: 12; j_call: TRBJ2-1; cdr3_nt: TGTGCCAGCAGTCCGATTTCAGGCGAGCAGTTCTTC; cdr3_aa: CASSPISGEQFF
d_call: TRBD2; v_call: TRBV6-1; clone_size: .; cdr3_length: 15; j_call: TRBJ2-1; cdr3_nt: TGTGCCAGCAGTGAAGATGGCGGGGGGGCCGTTGAGCAGTTCTTC; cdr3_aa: CASSEDGGGAVEQFF
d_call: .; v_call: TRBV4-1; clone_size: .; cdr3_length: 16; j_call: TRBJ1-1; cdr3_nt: TGCGCCAGCAGCCAAGAAGAAGGCGGAATGAACACTGAAGCTTTCTTT; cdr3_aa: CASSQEEGGMNTEAFF
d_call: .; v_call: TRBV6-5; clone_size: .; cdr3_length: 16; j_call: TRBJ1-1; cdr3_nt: TGTGCCAGCAGTTACTTCGCCGGGGACCTGAACACTGAAGCTTTCTTT; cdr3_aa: CASSYFAGDLNTEAFF
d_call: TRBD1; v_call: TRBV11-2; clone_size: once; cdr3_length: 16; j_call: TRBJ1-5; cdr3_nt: TGTGCCAGCAGCTTGACAGGGATGGACGGCAATCAGCCCCAGCATTTT; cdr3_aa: CASSLTGMDGNQPQHF
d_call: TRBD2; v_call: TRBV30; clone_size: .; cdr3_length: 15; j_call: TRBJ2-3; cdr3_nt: TGTGCCTGGAGTGTAGGCCTAGCGGTCACAGATACGCAGTATTTT; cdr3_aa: CAWSVGLAVTDTQYF
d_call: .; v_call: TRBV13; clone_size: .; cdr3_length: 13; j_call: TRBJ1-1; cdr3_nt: TGTGCCAGCAGCTTTTCCCATTTTACTGAAGCTTTCTTT; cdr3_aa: CASSFSHFTEAFF
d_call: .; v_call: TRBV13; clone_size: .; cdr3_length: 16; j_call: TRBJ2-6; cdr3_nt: TGTGCCAGCAGCGTAATTGGGGGGACTGGGGCCAACGTCCTGACTTTC; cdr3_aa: CASSVIGGTGANVLTF
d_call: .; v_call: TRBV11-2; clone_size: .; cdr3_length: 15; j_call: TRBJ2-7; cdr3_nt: TGTGCCAGCAGCCCTGATGGGGGTATATCCTACGAGCAGTACTTC; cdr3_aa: CASSPDGGISYEQYF
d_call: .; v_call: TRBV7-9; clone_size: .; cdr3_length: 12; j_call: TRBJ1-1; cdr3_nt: TGTGCCAGCAGCGAGCGGACCACTGAAGCTTTCTTT; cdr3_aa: CASSERTTEAFF
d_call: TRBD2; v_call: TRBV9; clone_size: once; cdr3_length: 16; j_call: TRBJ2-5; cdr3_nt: TGTGCCAGCAGCGTAGGGGCTAGCGGGGGTAAAGAGACCCAGTACTTC; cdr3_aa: CASSVGASGGKETQYF
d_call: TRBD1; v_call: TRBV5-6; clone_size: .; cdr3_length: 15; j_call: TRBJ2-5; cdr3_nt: TGTGCCAGCAGCTGGAGGGACAGGGAACAAGAGACCCAGTACTTC; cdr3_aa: CASSWRDREQETQYF
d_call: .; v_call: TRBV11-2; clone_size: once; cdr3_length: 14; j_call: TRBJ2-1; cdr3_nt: TGTGCCAGCAGCCCATCTAGACCTGCAAATGAGCAGTTCTTC; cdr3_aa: CASSPSRPANEQFF
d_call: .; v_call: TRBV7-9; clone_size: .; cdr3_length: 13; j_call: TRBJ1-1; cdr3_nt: TGTGCCAGCAGCCCACCCAGTGACACTGAAGCTTTCTTT; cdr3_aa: CASSPPSDTEAFF
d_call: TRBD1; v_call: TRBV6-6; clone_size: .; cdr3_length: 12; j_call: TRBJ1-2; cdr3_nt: TGTGCCAGCAGTTCCACAGGGGAAGACTACACCTTC; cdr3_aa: CASSSTGEDYTF
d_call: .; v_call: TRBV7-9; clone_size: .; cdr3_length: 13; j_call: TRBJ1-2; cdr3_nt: TGTGCCAGCAGCCCTGAAGGGCTCGGAGGCTACACCTTC; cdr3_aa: CASSPEGLGGYTF
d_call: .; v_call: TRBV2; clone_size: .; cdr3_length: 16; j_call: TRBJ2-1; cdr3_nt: TGTGCCAGCAGCCATTTGATGGCCCTCTCCTACAATGAGCAGTTCTTC; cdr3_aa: CASSHLMALSYNEQFF